The clone carrying this T cell receptor (beta chain) was seen more than once but under ten times. Antigen unknown. The method was immunoSEQ multiplex PCR; TCRdb's version includes in-frame clones alone and lacks a portion of them. This sample has roughly 79,000 clones, with about 82% found just once. This sample is part of a study of PD-1 blockade in mismatch repair-deficient tumors. Study details: Patients had around 11 mismatch repair-deficient cancer types and were previously treated and progressing. General study findings and limits: Rapid post-treatment expansion, then contraction, generally preceding radiologic response, marked tumor-resident clones.

Mismatch repair deficiency was confirmed in all patients, by PCR or immunohistochemistry. Three pembrolizumab responders had their TCRs sequenced. In germline, CDR1 is SGDLS, CDR2 YYNGEE. The CDR3 loop spans 15 amino acids. V was shortened by 2 bases and J by 1 base, with 12 bases between the two germline ends. The V and J genes are TRBV9 and TRBJ1-1; D ambiguous. This clonotype originated in an adult with mismatch repair-deficient cancer. The specimen comprised peripheral blood, sampled 44 weeks after starting pembrolizumab. The chain's CDR3 is CASSVSLDANTEAFF. The CDR3 region has the DNA TGTGCCAGCAGCGTCTCCCTGGACGCGAACACTGAAGCTTTCTTT.